The 16 T cell receptor beta chains below were found in one sample sequenced in a study of blood T cell repertoires in COVID-19. Some clones are missing from TCRdb's copy, which holds only in-frame ones; the method was immunoSEQ multiplex PCR. Of 65,000 to 70,000 clones in the sample, more than 75% were seen once. Material: peripheral blood. The receptors were sampled from a human donor in a cohort sampled during active COVID-19.

V usage is TRBV6-5 and J usage is TRBJ2-7; TRBD2 might be the D (6 bases). The length of the CDR3 is 13 residues. The ends were cut back, 7 bases at V and 7 bases at J, with 17 bases in the middle. The V gene's germline CDR1 is MNHEY and CDR2 SVGAGI. The CDR3 spells CASTPLGGGEQYF. In DNA form, the CDR3 reads TGTGCCAGCACCCCCCTCGGCGGAGGGGAGCAGTACTTC.

This sequence joins TRBV11-2 and TRBJ2-2; 15 positions agree with TRBD2. V gave up 2 bases and J gave up 0 bases; unmatched junction bases: 1. The CDR3 extends over 18 amino acids. The germline V gene has CDR1 SGHAT and CDR2 FQNNGV. The CDR3 sequence: CASSLRTSGRANTGELFF. The CDR3 nucleotides are TGTGCCAGCAGCTTACGGACTAGCGGGAGGGCGAACACCGGGGAGCTGTTTTTT.

V is TRBV30 and J is TRBJ1-1; 10 positions match TRBD1. The trim removed 0 bases at V and 7 bases at J, leaving 8 bases unmatched. The CDR3 covers 15 residues. Germline V gives CDR1 GTSNPN, CDR2 SVGIG (reference sequence). The CDR3 nucleotides are TGTGCCTGGAGTGTACTAGGACAGGGGGTTGGTGAAGCTTTCTTT. Protein sequence: CAWSVLGQGVGEAFF.

The CDR3 here is CATSRDFIMGQGAEGYTF. The CDR3 bases are TGTGCCACCAGCAGAGATTTCATCATGGGACAGGGGGCGGAGGGCTACACCTTC. The chain carries TRBV15 and TRBJ1-2; TRBD1 matches at 12 bases. The CDR3 length is 18 residues. V trimming: 0 bases; J trimming: 8 bases; junction bases outside the gene matches: 13. Per germline, CDR1 LNHNV and CDR2 YYDKDF (reference sequence).

The V and J genes are TRBV6-8 and TRBJ1-1; TRBD1 agrees at 7 bases. This CDR3 has 16 residues. Germline CDR1 MNHGY, CDR2 SAAAGT. J lost 0 bases, V lost 2 bases, and 6 bases had no gene match. The CDR3 nucleotides are TGTGCCAGCAGTTACCCGACAGGGCCGCTGAACACTGAAGCTTTCTTT. It yields the protein CASSYPTGPLNTEAFF.

This chain links TRBV3-1 (or the pseudogene TRBV3-2) with TRBJ2-7; TRBD1 matches at 10 bases. The CDR3 loop spans 14 amino acids. Looked up from germline, CDR1 is LGHDT and CDR2 is YNNKEL (reference sequence). Trimming removed 3 bases from V and 3 bases from J; junction bases left unmatched: 2. CDR3 residues: CASSHWDRGYEQYF. CDR3 coding DNA: TGTGCCAGCAGCCATTGGGACAGGGGCTACGAGCAGTACTTC.

This CDR3 is CASSLSLPIEQYF. DNA for the CDR3: TGCGCCAGCAGCTTGAGCCTCCCCATCGAGCAGTACTTC. The gene calls are TRBV5-1 and TRBJ2-7; D call uncertain. The V gene's germline CDR1 is SGHRS and CDR2 YFSETQ. Trimming stripped 1 base from V and 6 bases from J, with 11 bases between. The CDR3 covers 13 residues.

The chain couples TRBV28 to TRBJ2-4, with D possibly matching TRBD1 (5 bases). Per the germline V gene, CDR1 is MDHEN and CDR2 is SYDVKM. The CDR3 totals 15 residues. The V end was cut by 5 bases, the J end by 1 base, with 12 bases between. This chain's CDR3 is CASSPSRVAKNIQYF. DNA of the CDR3: TGTGCCAGCAGTCCCTCCAGGGTGGCCAAAAACATTCAGTACTTC.

This chain joins TRBV21-1 and TRBJ2-7; the D call of TRBD1 is as the table states it, not checked on the DNA. TRBV21-1 is classified as a pseudogene. The CDR3 is 15 amino acids. The CDR3: CASSPPTRTGAEQYF. DNA of the CDR3: TGTGCCAGCAGCCCGCCTACGAGGACAGGGGCCGAGCAGTACTTC.

This clone was observed a few times. The chain combines TRBV9 with TRBJ2-6; 7 nucleotides match TRBD2. J was trimmed by 2 bases and V by 4 bases; bases with no gene match: 3. The CDR3 length is 15 residues. Germline V gene data show CDR1 as SGDLS and CDR2 as YYNGEE. The CDR3 sequence is CASSPRGAGANVLTF. DNA for the CDR3: TGTGCCAGCAGCCCTCGGGGGGCTGGGGCCAACGTCCTGACTTTC.

Of note for this clone: The germline gene is not matched at one end of the junction; a read error may be the cause. The chain employs TRBV24-1 and TRBJ2-1; 13 positions agree with TRBD2. The CDR3 loop spans 13 amino acids. CDR1 is KGHDR, CDR2 SFDVKD, per germline. The CDR3 bases are TGTGCCACCAGTGACATCCGGACTAGCGGGAGAATCTTC. Protein: CATSDIRTSGRIF.

This sequence joins TRBV7-9 and TRBJ2-1, with TRBD2 matching over 12 bases. Germline V gene lookup returns CDR1 SEHNR and CDR2 FQNEAQ (reference sequence). V was pared by 4 bases and J by 2 bases, with 9 bases of the junction left unmatched. CDR3 length: 18 residues. CDR3 amino acids: CASSSQTASGRAYNEQFF. Here the CDR3 DNA reads TGTGCCAGCAGCTCCCAGACGGCTAGCGGGAGGGCCTACAATGAGCAGTTCTTC. The full variable domain, in which reference TRBV7-9 and TRBJ2-1 provide the parts outside the CDR3, is DTGVSQNPRHKITKRGQNVTFRCDPISEHNRLYWYRQTLGQGPEFLTYFQNEAQLEKSRLLSDRFSAERPKGSFSTLEIQRTEQGDSAMYLCASSSQTASGRAYNEQFFGPGTRLTVL.

This clone was picked up one time. V is TRBV19 and J is TRBJ2-1; 13 nucleotides align to TRBD2. The junction had 12 bases not matched to a gene; V was cut back by 9 bases and J by 1 base. The CDR3 loop spans 18 amino acids. Germline loops: CDR1 LNHDA, CDR2 SQIVND (reference sequence). CDR3 loop: CASSPPRGLAGSYNEQFF. CDR3 in DNA: TGTGCCAGCTCTCCCCCCAGGGGACTAGCGGGATCCTACAATGAGCAGTTCTTC.

In DNA form, the CDR3 reads TGCAGCGCCCAACTAGCGGGGGCTAGCACAGATACGCAGTATTTT. Protein product: CSAQLAGASTDTQYF. This chain uses TRBV29-1 with TRBJ2-3, with 11 nucleotides matching TRBD2. There are 15 residues in the CDR3. Germline V gives CDR1 SQVTM, CDR2 ANQGSEA. V lost 7 bases and J lost 0; bases outside the gene matches: 6.

The V gene is TRBV6-5, the J gene TRBJ2-5; 8 bases align to TRBD2. CDR1 and CDR2 (germline): MNHEY, SVGAGI. The CDR3 extends over 15 amino acids. Trimming cost V 0 bases and J 7 bases; bases outside gene matches: 7. CDR3 sequence reads: CASSYSLSGEGTQYF. The CDR3 bases are TGTGCCAGCAGTTACTCCCTTAGCGGGGAGGGGACCCAGTACTTC.

This chain connects TRBV5-4 to TRBJ2-4, with 11 bases that match TRBD1. V dropped 2 bases and J dropped 3; count of bases not matched to a gene: 4. This CDR3 has 16 residues. CDR1 SGHNT and CDR2 YYREEE come from the germline V gene (reference sequence). The CDR3 reads CASSFWDRGDKNIQYF. CDR3 nucleotides: TGTGCCAGCAGCTTCTGGGACAGGGGGGACAAAAACATTCAGTACTTC.